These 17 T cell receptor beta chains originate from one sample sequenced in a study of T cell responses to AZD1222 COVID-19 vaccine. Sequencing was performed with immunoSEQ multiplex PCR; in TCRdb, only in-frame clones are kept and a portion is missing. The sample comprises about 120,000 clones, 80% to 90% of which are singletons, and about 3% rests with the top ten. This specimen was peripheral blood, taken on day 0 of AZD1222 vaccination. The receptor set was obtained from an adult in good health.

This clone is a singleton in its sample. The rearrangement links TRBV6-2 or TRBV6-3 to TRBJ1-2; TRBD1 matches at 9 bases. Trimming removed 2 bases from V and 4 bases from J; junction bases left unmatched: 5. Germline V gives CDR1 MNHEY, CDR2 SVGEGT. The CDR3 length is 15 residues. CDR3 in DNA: TGTGCCAGCAGTTACGGTCGGACAGGGGCCTATGGCTACACCTTC. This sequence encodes CASSYGRTGAYGYTF.

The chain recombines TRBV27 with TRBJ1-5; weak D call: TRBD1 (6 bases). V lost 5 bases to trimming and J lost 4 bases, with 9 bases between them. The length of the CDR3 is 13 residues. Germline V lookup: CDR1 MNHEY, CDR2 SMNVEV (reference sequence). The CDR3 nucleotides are TGTGCCAGCAGTCGGACAGTAAATCAGCCCCAGCATTTT. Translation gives CASSRTVNQPQHF.

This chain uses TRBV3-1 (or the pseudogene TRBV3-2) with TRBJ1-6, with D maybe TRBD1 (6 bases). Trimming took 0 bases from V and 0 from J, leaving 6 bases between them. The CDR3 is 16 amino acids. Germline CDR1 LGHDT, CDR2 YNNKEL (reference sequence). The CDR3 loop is CASSQEDSSYNSPLHF. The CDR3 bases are TGTGCCAGCAGCCAAGAGGACAGCTCCTATAATTCACCCCTCCACTTT.

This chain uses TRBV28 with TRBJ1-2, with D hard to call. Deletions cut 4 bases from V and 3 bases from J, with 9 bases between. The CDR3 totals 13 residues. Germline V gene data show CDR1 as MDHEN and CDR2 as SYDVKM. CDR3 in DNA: TGTGCCAGCAGTTATCCGGGAGACTATGGCTACACCTTC. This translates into CASSYPGDYGYTF.

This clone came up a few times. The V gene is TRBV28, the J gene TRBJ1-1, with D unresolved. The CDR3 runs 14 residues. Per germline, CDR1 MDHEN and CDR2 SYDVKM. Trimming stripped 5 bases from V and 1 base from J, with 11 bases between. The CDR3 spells CASSPITENTEAFF. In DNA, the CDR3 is TGTGCCAGCAGTCCGATTACAGAGAACACTGAAGCTTTCTTT.

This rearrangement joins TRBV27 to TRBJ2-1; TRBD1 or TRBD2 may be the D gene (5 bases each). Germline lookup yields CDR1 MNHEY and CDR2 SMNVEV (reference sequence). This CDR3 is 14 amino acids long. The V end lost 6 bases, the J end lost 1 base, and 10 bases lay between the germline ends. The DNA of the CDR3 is TGTGCCAGCAGAGGGGAGTCTTCCTACAATGAGCAGTTCTTC. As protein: CASRGESSYNEQFF.

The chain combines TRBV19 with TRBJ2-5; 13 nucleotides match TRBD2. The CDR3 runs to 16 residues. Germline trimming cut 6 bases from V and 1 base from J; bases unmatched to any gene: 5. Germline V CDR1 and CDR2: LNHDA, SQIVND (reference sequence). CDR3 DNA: TGTGCCAGTAGCCTGGGACTAGCGGGGCTCCAAGAGACCCAGTACTTC. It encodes CASSLGLAGLQETQYF.

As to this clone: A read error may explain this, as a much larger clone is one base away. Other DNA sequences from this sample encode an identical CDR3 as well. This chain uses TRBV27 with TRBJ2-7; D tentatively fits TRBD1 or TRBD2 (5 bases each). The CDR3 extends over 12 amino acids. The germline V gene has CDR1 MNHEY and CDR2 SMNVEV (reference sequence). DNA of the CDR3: TGTGCCAGCAGTTTCCTAGGGGACGAGCAATACTTC. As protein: CASSFLGDEQYF.

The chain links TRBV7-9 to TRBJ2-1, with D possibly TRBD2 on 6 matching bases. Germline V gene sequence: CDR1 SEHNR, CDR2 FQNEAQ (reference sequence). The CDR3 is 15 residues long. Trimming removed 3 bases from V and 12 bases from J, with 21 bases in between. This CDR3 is CASSLAGRSTIGQFF. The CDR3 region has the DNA TGTGCCAGCAGCTTGGCGGGACGTAGTACAATCGGGCAGTTCTTC.

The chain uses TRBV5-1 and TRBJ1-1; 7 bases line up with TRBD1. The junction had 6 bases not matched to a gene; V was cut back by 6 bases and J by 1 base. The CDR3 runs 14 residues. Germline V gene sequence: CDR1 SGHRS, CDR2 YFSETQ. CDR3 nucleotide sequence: TGCGCCAGCACCCGGGACAGCTCGAACACTGAAGCTTTCTTT. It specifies CASTRDSSNTEAFF.

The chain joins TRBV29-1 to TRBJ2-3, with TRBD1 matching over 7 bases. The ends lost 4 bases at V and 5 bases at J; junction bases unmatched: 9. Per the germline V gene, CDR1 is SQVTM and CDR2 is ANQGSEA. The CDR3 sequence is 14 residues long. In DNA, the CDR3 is TGCAGCGTTGTGGTCAGGGGGATGGTAGATACGCAGTATTTT. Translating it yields CSVVVRGMVDTQYF.

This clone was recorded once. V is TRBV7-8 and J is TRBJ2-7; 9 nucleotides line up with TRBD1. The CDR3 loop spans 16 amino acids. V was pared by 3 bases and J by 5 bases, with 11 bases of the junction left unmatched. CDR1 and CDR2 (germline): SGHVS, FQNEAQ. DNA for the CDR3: TGTGCCAGCAGCTTGGGGCCGGGACAGGGCAACCACGAGCAGTACTTC. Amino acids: CASSLGPGQGNHEQYF.

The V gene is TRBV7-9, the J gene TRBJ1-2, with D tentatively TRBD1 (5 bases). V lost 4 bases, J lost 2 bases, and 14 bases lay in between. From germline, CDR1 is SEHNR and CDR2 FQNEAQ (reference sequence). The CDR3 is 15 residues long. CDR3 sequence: CASSSPGRQNYGYTF. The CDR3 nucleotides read TGTGCCAGCAGCTCCCCGGGACGGCAGAACTATGGCTACACCTTC.

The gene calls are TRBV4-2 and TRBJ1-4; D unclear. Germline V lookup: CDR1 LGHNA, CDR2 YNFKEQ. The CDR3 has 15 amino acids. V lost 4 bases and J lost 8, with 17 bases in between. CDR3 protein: CASSPRESGKEKLFF. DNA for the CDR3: TGTGCCAGCAGCCCTAGAGAGAGCGGGAAAGAAAAACTGTTTTTT.

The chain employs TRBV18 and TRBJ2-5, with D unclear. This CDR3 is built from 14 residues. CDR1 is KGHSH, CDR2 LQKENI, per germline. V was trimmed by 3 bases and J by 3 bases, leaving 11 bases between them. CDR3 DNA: TGTGCCAGCTCACCGTCTGAGCCTAAAGAGACCCAGTACTTC. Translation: CASSPSEPKETQYF.

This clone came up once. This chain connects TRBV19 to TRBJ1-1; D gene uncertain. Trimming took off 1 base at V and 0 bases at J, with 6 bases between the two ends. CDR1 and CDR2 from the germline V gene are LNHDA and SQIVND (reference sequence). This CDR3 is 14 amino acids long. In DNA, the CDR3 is TGTGCCAGTAGTATAGTACGAATGAACACTGAAGCTTTCTTT. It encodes CASSIVRMNTEAFF.

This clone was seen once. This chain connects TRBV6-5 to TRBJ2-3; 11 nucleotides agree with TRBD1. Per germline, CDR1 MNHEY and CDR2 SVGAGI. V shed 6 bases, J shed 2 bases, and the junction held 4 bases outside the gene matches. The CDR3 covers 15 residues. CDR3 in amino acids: CASSFGQGATDTQYF. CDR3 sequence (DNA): TGTGCCAGCAGCTTCGGACAGGGGGCCACAGATACGCAGTATTTT.